A selection of T cell receptor beta chains follows, all from one sample in a study of T cells after yellow fever vaccination. TCRdb reprocessed the 5' RACE reads with MiXCR, giving one entry per CDR3 protein. The table lists more than 35,000 distinct CDR3 sequences, 6.8% of them singletons. The specimen was CD8+ T cells not binding an NS4B(214-222) dextramer, sorted from PBMCs, collected 45 days after the yellow fever booster vaccination. The source of these receptors is a man aged 25 to 40 who received the YFV17D yellow fever vaccine. Each CDR3 is given with its conserved first and last residue. The D gene is left open where the match is weak. Clone size is shown for a subset of rows, as once, few, many or a class of expanded clone.

TRBJ1-2 TRBD1 TRBV7-9 many CASSLPVQGDYGYTF TGTGCCAGCAGCTTACCCGTCCAGGGGGACTATGGCTACACCTTC
TRBJ2-7 - TRBV7-3 many CASSLQEGGEQYF TGTGCCAGCAGCCTACAAGAAGGAGGAGAGCAGTACTTC
TRBJ2-7 TRBD1 TRBV5-6 - CASSPGQGYYEQYF TGTGCCAGCAGCCCGGGACAGGGATACTACGAGCAGTACTTC
TRBJ1-2 - TRBV6-5 once CASSQGFNYGYTF TGTGCCAGCAGCCAGGGCTTTAACTATGGCTACACCTTC
TRBJ2-5 TRBD1 TRBV5-6 many CASSLTGLEETQYF TGTGCCAGCAGTCTGACAGGGTTAGAAGAGACCCAGTACTTC
TRBJ1-1 - TRBV7-9 many CASSLGATEAFF TGTGCCAGCAGCTTGGGAGCCACTGAAGCTTTCTTT
TRBJ1-1 - TRBV19 few CASSIFLPLGQQTSETEAFF TGTGCCAGTAGTATCTTCCTTCCCCTGGGGCAGCAAACTTCAGAGACTGAAGCTTTCTTT
TRBJ2-3 - TRBV28 many CASSLTSATDTQYF TGTGCCAGCAGTTTAACGTCAGCCACAGATACGCAGTATTTT
TRBJ1-6 TRBD1 TRBV4-2 many CASSHGTADNSPLHF TGTGCCAGCAGCCATGGGACAGCTGATAATTCACCCCTCCACTTT
TRBJ1-6 - TRBV12-3/TRBV12-4 - CASSTNNSPLHF TGTGCCAGCAGTACAAATAATTCACCCCTCCACTTT
TRBJ2-5 - TRBV19 - CASSRGVWENQETQYF TGTGCCAGTAGTAGAGGGGTCTGGGAAAATCAAGAGACCCAGTACTTC
TRBJ2-3 - TRBV5-4 many CASSLVETVTDTQYF TGTGCCAGCAGCTTGGTGGAAACCGTCACAGATACGCAGTATTTT
TRBJ2-7 - TRBV27 many CASGPYEQYF TGTGCCAGCGGACCCTACGAGCAGTACTTC
TRBJ2-1 - TRBV12-3/TRBV12-4 - CASSLEGEKQFF TGTGCCAGCAGTTTAGAGGGAGAAAAGCAGTTCTTC
TRBJ2-5 TRBD2 TRBV20-1 few CSAPNLYSGRARAWETQYF TGCAGTGCCCCCAACTTATATAGCGGGAGGGCCCGAGCCTGGGAGACCCAGTACTTC
TRBJ2-7 TRBD1 TRBV27 many CASSLAGQGWYEQYF TGTGCCAGCAGTTTAGCCGGACAGGGGTGGTACGAGCAGTACTTC
TRBJ2-7 TRBD2 TRBV7-2 many CASSSPGTSGTPYEQYF TGTGCCAGCAGCTCCCCCGGGACTAGCGGGACCCCCTACGAGCAGTACTTC
TRBJ1-6 - TRBV5-1 - CASSLWNVGRVNNSPLHF TGCGCCAGCAGCCTCTGGAATGTTGGCAGGGTGAATAATTCACCCCTCCACTTT
TRBJ2-3 TRBD2 TRBV30 - CAWTLAGSTDTQYF TGTGCCTGGACCTTAGCGGGGAGCACAGATACGCAGTATTTT
TRBJ2-5 - TRBV30 many CAWSDTETRGETQYF TGTGCCTGGAGTGATACCGAAACGAGGGGAGAGACCCAGTACTTC
TRBJ2-2 - TRBV29-1 many CSVDNANTGELFF TGCAGCGTTGACAACGCGAACACCGGGGAGCTGTTTTTT
TRBJ2-5 - TRBV2 many CARRSVETQYF TGTGCCCGTCGTTCGGTGGAGACCCAGTACTTC
TRBJ2-3 TRBD2 TRBV4-3 many CASRRTSGSADTQYF TGCGCCAGCAGAAGGACTAGCGGGAGTGCAGATACGCAGTATTTT
TRBJ2-5 - TRBV6-1 - CASSRLGAETQYF TGTGCCAGCAGTAGACTAGGTGCAGAGACCCAGTACTTC
TRBJ1-5 - TRBV28 many CASRPPAGSNQPQHF TGTGCCAGCAGGCCACCGGCAGGGAGCAATCAGCCCCAGCATTTT
TRBJ2-1 TRBD2 TRBV7-6 many CASSLVGGGSGRRSYNEQFF TGTGCCAGCAGCTTAGTCGGGGGGGGTAGCGGGAGACGCTCCTACAATGAGCAGTTCTTC
TRBJ2-7 TRBD1 TRBV24-1 many CATSDRDRDREEQYF TGTGCCACCAGTGATCGGGACAGGGATCGGGAAGAGCAGTACTTC
TRBJ2-1 - TRBV30 - CAWSVTYNEQFF TGTGCCTGGAGTGTGACTTACAATGAGCAGTTCTTC
TRBJ1-6 - TRBV4-1 - CASSQPNRNSPLHF TGCGCCAGCAGCCAACCCAATCGTAATTCACCCCTCCACTTT
TRBJ2-7 - TRBV27 many CASSQGPGYEQYF TGTGCCAGCAGTCAAGGGCCTGGCTACGAGCAGTACTTC
TRBJ2-3 - TRBV5-1 many CASSPKRRAWTDTQYF TGCGCCAGCAGCCCAAAACGGAGGGCCTGGACAGATACGCAGTATTTT
TRBJ2-3 - TRBV15 many CATSRDQEGWLDTQYF TGTGCCACCAGCAGAGATCAGGAGGGTTGGTTGGATACGCAGTATTTT
TRBJ2-2 - TRBV19 many CASWAGELFF TGTGCCAGCTGGGCCGGGGAGCTGTTTTTT
TRBJ2-1 - TRBV7-9 many CASSPPGNNEQFF TGTGCCAGCAGCCCCCCAGGGAACAATGAGCAGTTCTTC
TRBJ2-7 - TRBV6-5 - CASSYETSGQDYEQYF TGTGCCAGCAGTTATGAGACGTCGGGTCAGGACTACGAGCAGTACTTC
TRBJ1-5 - TRBV28 many CASTPTLRQPQHF TGTGCCAGCACACCGACACTCAGGCAGCCCCAGCATTTT
TRBJ2-3 - TRBV29-1 many CSVETGRDPTDTQYF TGCAGCGTTGAAACAGGGAGAGACCCCACAGATACGCAGTATTTT
TRBJ2-2 TRBD1 TRBV28 many CASSPYRGGIGELFF TGTGCCAGCAGTCCATACAGGGGTGGTATAGGGGAGCTGTTTTTT
TRBJ2-2 - TRBV4-3 many CASRRTSYTGELFF TGCGCCAGCAGGAGGACATCCTACACCGGGGAGCTGTTTTTT
TRBJ1-1 TRBD1 TRBV7-9 many CASRRSQGEAFF TGTGCCAGCCGCCGATCTCAGGGGGAGGCTTTCTTT
TRBJ2-7 - TRBV6-5 many CASFSGGYEQYF TGTGCCAGCTTCTCCGGCGGCTACGAGCAGTACTTC
TRBJ2-6 - TRBV6-1 many CASSTSGANVLTF TGTGCCAGCAGTACCTCTGGGGCCAACGTCCTGACTTTC
TRBJ2-5 - TRBV11-2 many CASSFLLASGRETQYF TGTGCCAGCAGCTTCCTTCTAGCGAGTGGTAGGGAGACCCAGTACTTC
TRBJ2-5 TRBD2 TRBV20-1 many CSASPGGETQYF TGCAGTGCTAGTCCGGGGGGGGAGACCCAGTACTTC
TRBJ2-1 TRBD2 TRBV4-1 many CASSPEALAGANEQFF TGCGCCAGCAGCCCAGAAGCACTAGCGGGAGCTAATGAGCAGTTCTTC
TRBJ2-7 - TRBV6-5 few CASSYPAGQGSHWKAGDTYEQYF TGTGCCAGCAGTTACCCCGCCGGACAGGGGTCCCACTGGAAAGCGGGAGATACCTACGAGCAGTACTTC
TRBJ2-2 - TRBV28 - CASSFRQNTGELFF TGTGCCAGCAGTTTCCGACAGAACACCGGGGAGCTGTTTTTT
TRBJ2-1 TRBD2 TRBV10-3 - CAISGREPHEQFF TGTGCCATCAGTGGGCGGGAGCCGCATGAGCAGTTCTTC
TRBJ2-3 TRBD2 TRBV5-1 many CASSYILAGSTDTQYF TGCGCCAGCAGTTACATACTAGCGGGCAGCACAGATACGCAGTATTTT
TRBJ2-7 TRBD2 TRBV20-1 many CSAIVLAGGYEQYF TGCAGTGCTATTGTTCTAGCGGGAGGATACGAGCAGTACTTC
TRBJ2-4 - TRBV20-1 many CSAVGPDENIQYF TGCAGTGCTGTGGGACCGGATGAAAACATTCAGTACTTC
TRBJ2-3 TRBD1 TRBV18 few CASSPPTGQGGTSTDTQYF TGTGCCAGCTCACCACCGACTGGACAGGGAGGCACTAGCACAGATACGCAGTATTTT
TRBJ2-1 TRBD1 TRBV6-2/TRBV6-3 few CAIGGDGTAYNEQFF TGTGCCATCGGAGGAGACGGGACAGCCTACAATGAGCAGTTCTTC
TRBJ2-3 TRBD1 TRBV6-2/TRBV6-3 many CASSYTGGGTDTQYF TGTGCCAGCAGCTACACAGGGGGCGGCACAGATACGCAGTATTTT
TRBJ2-2 TRBD1 TRBV5-6 few CASSFGTGSGELFF TGTGCCAGCAGCTTCGGGACAGGGTCCGGGGAGCTGTTTTTT
TRBJ1-2 - TRBV6-2/TRBV6-3 - CASSYGDGYTF TGTGCCAGCAGTTACGGGGATGGCTACACCTTC
TRBJ2-1 TRBD2 TRBV20-1 many CSARGLAGVVEQFF TGCAGTGCGCGGGGACTAGCGGGAGTCGTTGAGCAGTTCTTC
TRBJ2-7 - TRBV6-5 few CASSAGFYEQYF TGTGCCAGCAGTGCGGGTTTCTACGAGCAGTACTTC
TRBJ1-2 - TRBV5-1 many CASSQGVLYTF TGCGCCAGCAGCCAAGGGGTTCTATACACCTTC
TRBJ1-2 - TRBV7-9 many CASSLVQGYGYTF TGTGCCAGCAGCTTAGTACAGGGATATGGCTACACCTTC